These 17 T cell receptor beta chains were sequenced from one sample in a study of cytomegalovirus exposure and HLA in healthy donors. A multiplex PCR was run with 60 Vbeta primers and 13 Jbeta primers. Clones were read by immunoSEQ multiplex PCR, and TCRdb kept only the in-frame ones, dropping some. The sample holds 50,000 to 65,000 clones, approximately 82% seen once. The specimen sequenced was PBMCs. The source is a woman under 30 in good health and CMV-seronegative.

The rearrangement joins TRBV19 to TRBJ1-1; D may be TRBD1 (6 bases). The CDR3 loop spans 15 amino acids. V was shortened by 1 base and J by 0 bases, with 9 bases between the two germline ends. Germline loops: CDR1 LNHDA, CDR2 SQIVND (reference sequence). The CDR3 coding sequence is TGTGCCAGTAGTATAGTTAACAGGGTGAACACTGAAGCTTTCTTT. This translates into CASSIVNRVNTEAFF.

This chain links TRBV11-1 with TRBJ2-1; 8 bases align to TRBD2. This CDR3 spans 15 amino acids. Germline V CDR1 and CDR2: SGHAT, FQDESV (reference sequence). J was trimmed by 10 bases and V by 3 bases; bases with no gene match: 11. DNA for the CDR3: TGTGCCAGCAGCTTCGGCGGGACTAGTGTTGGGGAGCAGTTCTTC. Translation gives CASSFGGTSVGEQFF.

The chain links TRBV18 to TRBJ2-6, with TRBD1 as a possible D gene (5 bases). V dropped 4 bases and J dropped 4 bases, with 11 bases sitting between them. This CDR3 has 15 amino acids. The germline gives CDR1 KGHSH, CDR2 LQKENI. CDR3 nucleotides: TGTGCCAGCTCACGGCAGGGTACAGGGGCCAACGTCCTGACTTTC. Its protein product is CASSRQGTGANVLTF.

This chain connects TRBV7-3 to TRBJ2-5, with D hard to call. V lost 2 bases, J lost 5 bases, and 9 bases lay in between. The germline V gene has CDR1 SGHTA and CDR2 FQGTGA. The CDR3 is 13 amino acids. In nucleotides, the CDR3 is TGTGCCAGCAGCTTATCTACCCGGGAGACCCAGTACTTC. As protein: CASSLSTRETQYF.

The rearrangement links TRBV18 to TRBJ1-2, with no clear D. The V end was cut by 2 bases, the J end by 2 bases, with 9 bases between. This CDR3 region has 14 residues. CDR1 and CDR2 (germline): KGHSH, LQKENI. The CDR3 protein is CASSPGGLNYGYTF. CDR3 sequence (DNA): TGTGCCAGCTCACCAGGAGGTTTAAACTATGGCTACACCTTC.

CDR3 sequence: CASSKADRGSEQYF. The CDR3 DNA follows: TGTGCCAGCAGCAAAGCGGACAGGGGTAGCGAGCAGTACTTC. The gene calls are TRBV21-1 and TRBJ2-7; the D call in the table, TRBD1, was not verified against the DNA. TRBV21-1 corresponds to a pseudogene. This CDR3 comprises 14 residues.

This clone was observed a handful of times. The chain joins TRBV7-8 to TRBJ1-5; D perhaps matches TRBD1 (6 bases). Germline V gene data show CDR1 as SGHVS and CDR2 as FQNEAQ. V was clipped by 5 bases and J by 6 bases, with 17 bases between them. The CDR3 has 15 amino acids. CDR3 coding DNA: TGTGCCAGCAGCCTCGGGAGGGGGTCCGGTCAGCCCCAGCATTTT. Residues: CASSLGRGSGQPQHF.

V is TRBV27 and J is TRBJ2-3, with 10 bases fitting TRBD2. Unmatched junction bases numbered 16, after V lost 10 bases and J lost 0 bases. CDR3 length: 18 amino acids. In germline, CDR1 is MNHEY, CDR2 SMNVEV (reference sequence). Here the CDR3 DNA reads TGTGCCACCGCAACTGGACTAGCGGATCTATTAAGCACAGATACGCAGTATTTT. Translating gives CATATGLADLLSTDTQYF.

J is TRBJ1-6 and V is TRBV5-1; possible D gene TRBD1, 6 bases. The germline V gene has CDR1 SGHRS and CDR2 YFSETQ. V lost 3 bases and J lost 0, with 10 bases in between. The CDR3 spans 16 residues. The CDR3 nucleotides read TGCGCCAGCAGCTACAGGGCGAGCTCCTATAATTCACCCCTCCACTTT. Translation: CASSYRASSYNSPLHF.

The CDR3 DNA sequence: TGCGCCAGCAGCCTCGGCGGGGTACTTAATGAAAAACTGTTTTTT. Protein sequence: CASSLGGVLNEKLFF. This chain links TRBV5-1 with TRBJ1-4; D uncertain. V was pared by 4 bases and J by 4 bases, with 14 bases between. CDR3 size: 15 residues. Germline values: CDR1 SGHRS, CDR2 YFSETQ.

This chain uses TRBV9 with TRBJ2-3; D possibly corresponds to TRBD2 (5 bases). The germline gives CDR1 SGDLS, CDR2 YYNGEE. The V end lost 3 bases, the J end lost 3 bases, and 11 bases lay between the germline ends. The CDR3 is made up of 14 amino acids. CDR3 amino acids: CASSAGIGTDTQYF. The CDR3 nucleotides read TGTGCCAGCAGCGCCGGGATTGGGACAGATACGCAGTATTTT. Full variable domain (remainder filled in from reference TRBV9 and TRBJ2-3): DSGVTQTPKHLITATGQRVTLRCSPRSGDLSVYWYQQSLDQGLQFLIQYYNGEERAKGNILERFSAQQFPDLHSELNLSSLELGDSALYFCASSAGIGTDTQYFGPGTRLTVL.

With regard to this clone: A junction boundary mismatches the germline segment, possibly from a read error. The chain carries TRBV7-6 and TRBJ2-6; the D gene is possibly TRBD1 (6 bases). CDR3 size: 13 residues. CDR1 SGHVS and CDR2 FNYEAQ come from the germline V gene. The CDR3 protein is CASSLLGANVLTF. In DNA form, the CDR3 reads TGTGCCAGCAGCTTATTGGGGGCGAACGTCCTGACTTTC.

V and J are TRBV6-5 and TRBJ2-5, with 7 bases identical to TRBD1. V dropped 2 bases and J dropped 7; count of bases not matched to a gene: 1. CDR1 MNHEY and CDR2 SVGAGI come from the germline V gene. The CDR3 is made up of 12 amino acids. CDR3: CASSYQGVTQYF. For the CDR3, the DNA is TGTGCCAGCAGTTACCAGGGGGTGACCCAGTACTTC.

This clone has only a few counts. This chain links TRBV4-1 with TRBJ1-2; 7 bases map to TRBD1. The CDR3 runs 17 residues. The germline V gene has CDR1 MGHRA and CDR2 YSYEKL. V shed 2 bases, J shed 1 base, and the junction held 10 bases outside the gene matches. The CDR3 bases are TGCGCCAGCAGCCAATTAAGGTGGGACAGCGGTAACTATGGCTACACCTTC. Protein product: CASSQLRWDSGNYGYTF.

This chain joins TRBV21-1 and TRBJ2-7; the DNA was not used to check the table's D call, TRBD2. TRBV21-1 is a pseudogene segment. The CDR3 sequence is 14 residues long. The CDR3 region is CASSKSSLEYEQYF. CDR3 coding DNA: TGTGCCAGCAGCAAGTCTTCGCTAGAATACGAGCAGTACTTC.

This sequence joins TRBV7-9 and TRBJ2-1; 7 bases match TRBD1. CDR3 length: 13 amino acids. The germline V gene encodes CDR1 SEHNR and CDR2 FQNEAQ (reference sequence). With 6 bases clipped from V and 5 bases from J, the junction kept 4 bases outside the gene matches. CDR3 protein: CASRPTGDNEQFF. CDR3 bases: TGTGCCAGCAGACCCACAGGGGACAATGAGCAGTTCTTC.

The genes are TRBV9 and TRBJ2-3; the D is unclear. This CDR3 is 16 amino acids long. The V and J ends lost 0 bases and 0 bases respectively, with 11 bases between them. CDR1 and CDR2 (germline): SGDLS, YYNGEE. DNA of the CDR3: TGTGCCAGCAGCGTAGGTCGGTCTCCGAGCACAGATACGCAGTATTTT. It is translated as CASSVGRSPSTDTQYF.